These T cell receptor beta chains were read from a single sample in a study of T cell repertoires in cytomegalovirus infection. The antigens for these receptors are not known. TCRdb re-called the reads through MiXCR, storing one row per CDR3 protein. Of roughly 280,000 distinct CDR3 sequences in the sample, less than 25% were seen once. This specimen was cultured PBMCs, taken from culture after CMV antigen stimulation. These TCRs come from a human donor in good health (CMV status not recorded). Some clones in this sample may be carry-over from other donors' samples. Both conserved end residues are part of each CDR3.

13,TRBV29-1,CSVEAAGNYGYTF
14,TRBV2,CASLRDPSSSPLHF
16,TRBV7-2,CASSLAASQVQETQYF
14,TRBV20-1,CSAGLGTPNQPQHF
15,TRBV6-1,CASSYSGTGAYEQFF
15,TRBV28,CASSSSQGGNQPQHF
14,TRBV24-1,CATSGRGVSETQYF
13,TRBV7-8,CASSLDVADTQYF
13,TRBV4-1,CASSQVTQDEQFF
19,TRBV7-2,CASSLASGTSGRIYNEQFF
13,TRBV14,CASSQASGGPLHF
11,TRBV15,CATSSYNEQFF
14,TRBV4-1,CASSGRGMDTEAFF
12,TRBV2,CASSEETVGYTF
13,TRBV14,CASSLSAWADAFF